Listed here is a single T cell receptor (beta chain). Its specificity is unknown. TCRdb re-called the 5' RACE reads and shows each CDR3 protein once, DNA omitted. This repertoire includes just over 300,000 distinct CDR3 sequences. These data come from a study of monozygotic twins with inflammatory bowel disease. Findings and caveats of the study: IBD-affected twins scored below their healthy co-twins in TCRbeta diversity (inverse Simpson). Repertoire similarity did not separate concordant from discordant twins, possibly from limited power.

Germline CDR1 reads MDHEN; CDR2 reads SYDVKM. CDR3 length equals 11 residues. This clonotype was sampled from a human donor with ulcerative colitis or Crohn's disease, or a healthy co-twin of an affected twin (not recorded which). Source material: blood. This rearrangement joins TRBV28 to TRBJ1-4. The CDR3 here is CASWGNEKLFF.